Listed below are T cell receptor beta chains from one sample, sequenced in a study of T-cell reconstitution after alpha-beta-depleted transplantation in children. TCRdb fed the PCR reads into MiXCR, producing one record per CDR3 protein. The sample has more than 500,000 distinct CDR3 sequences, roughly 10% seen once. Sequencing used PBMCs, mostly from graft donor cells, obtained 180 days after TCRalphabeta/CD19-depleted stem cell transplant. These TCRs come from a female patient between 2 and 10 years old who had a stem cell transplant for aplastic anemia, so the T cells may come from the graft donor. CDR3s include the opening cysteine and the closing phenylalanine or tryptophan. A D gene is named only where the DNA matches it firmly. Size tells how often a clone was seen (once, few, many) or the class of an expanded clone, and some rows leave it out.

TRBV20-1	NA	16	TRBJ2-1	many	CSARRRETRNYNEQFF	TGCAGTGCTAGAAGGCGTGAGACTAGAAACTACAATGAGCAGTTCTTC
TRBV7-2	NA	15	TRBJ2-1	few	CASSDAVGPPNEQFF	TGTGCCAGCAGCGACGCCGTGGGACCGCCCAATGAGCAGTTCTTC
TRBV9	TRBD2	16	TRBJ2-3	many	CASSPRSLAGTDTQYF	TGTGCCAGCAGCCCCCGTAGCCTAGCGGGAACAGATACGCAGTATTTT
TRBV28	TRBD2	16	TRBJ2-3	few	CASTHTSGRVTDTQYF	TGTGCCAGCACCCATACTAGCGGGAGGGTTACAGATACGCAGTATTTT
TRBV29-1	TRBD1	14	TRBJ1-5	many	CSVKGQDANQPQHF	TGCAGCGTGAAAGGACAGGACGCCAATCAGCCCCAGCATTTT
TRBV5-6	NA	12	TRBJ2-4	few	CASSFGGNIQYF	TGTGCCAGCAGCTTTGGGGGAAACATTCAGTACTTC
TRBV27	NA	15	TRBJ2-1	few	CASSPLGQGWHEQFF	TGTGCCAGCAGTCCCCTAGGGCAGGGCTGGCATGAGCAGTTCTTC
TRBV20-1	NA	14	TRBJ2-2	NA	CSAHPIGGIGELFF	TGCAGTGCTCATCCAATTGGGGGAATCGGGGAGCTGTTTTTT
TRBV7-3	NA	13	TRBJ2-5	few	CASAGTGKETQYF	TGTGCCAGTGCCGGGACTGGAAAAGAGACCCAGTACTTC
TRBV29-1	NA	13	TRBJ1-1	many	CSVSSGRGFQAFF	TGCAGCGTGTCCTCTGGGAGAGGTTTCCAAGCTTTCTTT
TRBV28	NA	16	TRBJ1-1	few	CASSFLFTGQNTEAFF	TGTGCCAGCAGTTTCCTCTTCACGGGGCAGAACACTGAAGCTTTCTTT
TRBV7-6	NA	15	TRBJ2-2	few	CASSSRGGDTGELFF	TGTGCCAGCAGCTCTCGGGGCGGTGACACCGGGGAGCTGTTTTTT
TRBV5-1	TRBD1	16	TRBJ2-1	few	CASSLQTTGFGAEQFF	TGCGCCAGCAGCTTACAAACGACAGGGTTTGGCGCTGAGCAGTTCTTC
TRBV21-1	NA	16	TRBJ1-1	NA	CASSKGGDWENTEAFF	TGTGCCAGCAGCAAAGGGGGAGATTGGGAAAACACTGAAGCTTTCTTT
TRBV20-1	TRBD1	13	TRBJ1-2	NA	CSARDWDSYGYTF	TGCAGTGCTAGAGATTGGGACAGCTATGGCTACACCTTC
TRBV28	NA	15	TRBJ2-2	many	CASSFGTMNTGELFF	TGTGCCAGCAGTTTCGGGACAATGAACACCGGGGAGCTGTTTTTT
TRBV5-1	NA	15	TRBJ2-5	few	CASSLDRTRVETQYF	TGCGCCAGCAGCTTGGATCGGACACGCGTTGAGACCCAGTACTTC
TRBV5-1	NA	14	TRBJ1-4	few	CASSFQGPNEKLFF	TGCGCCAGCAGCTTTCAAGGGCCAAATGAAAAACTGTTTTTT
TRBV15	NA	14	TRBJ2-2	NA	CATSIPGNTGELFF	TGTGCCACCAGCATCCCGGGTAACACCGGGGAGCTGTTTTTT
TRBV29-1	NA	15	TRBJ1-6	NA	CSASWGAPDDSPLHF	TGCAGCGCTTCTTGGGGGGCGCCTGATGATTCACCCCTCCACTTT
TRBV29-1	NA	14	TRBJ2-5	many	CSVGVRTGGETQYF	TGCAGCGTGGGTGTGCGGACGGGTGGAGAGACCCAGTACTTC
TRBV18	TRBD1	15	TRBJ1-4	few	CASSPYRDRVGKLFF	TGTGCCAGCTCACCCTACCGGGACAGGGTCGGAAAACTGTTTTTT
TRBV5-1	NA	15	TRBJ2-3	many	CASSLTAGGADTQYF	TGCGCCAGCAGCTTGACGGCCGGGGGTGCAGATACGCAGTATTTT
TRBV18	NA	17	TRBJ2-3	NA	CASSPYDSRRGTDTQYF	TGTGCCAGCTCACCATACGACAGCCGACGGGGCACAGATACGCAGTATTTT
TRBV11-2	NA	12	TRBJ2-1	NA	CASSPAWAEQFF	TGTGCCAGCAGCCCAGCTTGGGCCGAGCAGTTCTTC
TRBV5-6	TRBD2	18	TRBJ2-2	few	CASSRTLAGDVPTGELFF	TGTGCCAGCAGCCGGACGCTAGCGGGAGACGTTCCGACCGGGGAGCTGTTTTTT
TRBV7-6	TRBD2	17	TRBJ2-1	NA	CASGPFGGLAVYNEQFF	TGTGCCAGCGGCCCGTTTGGGGGACTAGCGGTTTACAATGAGCAGTTCTTC
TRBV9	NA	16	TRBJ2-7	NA	CASSDRQLSVTYEQYF	TGTGCCAGCAGCGATAGGCAGCTCAGCGTTACCTACGAGCAGTACTTC
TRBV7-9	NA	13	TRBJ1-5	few	CASSLGTFGPQHF	TGTGCCAGCAGCCTCGGGACCTTTGGGCCCCAGCATTTT